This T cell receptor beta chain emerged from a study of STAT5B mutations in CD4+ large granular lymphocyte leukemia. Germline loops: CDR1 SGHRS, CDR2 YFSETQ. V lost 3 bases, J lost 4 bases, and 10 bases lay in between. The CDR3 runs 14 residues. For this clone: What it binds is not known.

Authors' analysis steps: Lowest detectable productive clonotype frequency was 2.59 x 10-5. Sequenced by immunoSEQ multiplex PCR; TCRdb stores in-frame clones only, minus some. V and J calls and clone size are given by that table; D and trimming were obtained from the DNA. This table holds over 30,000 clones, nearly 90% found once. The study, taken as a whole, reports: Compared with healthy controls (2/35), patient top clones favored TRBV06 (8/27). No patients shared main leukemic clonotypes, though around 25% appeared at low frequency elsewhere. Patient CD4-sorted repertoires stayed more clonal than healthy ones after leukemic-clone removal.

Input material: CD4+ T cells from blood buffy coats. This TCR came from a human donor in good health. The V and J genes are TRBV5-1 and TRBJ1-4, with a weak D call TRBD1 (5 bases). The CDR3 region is CASSSGRLNEKLFF. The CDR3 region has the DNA TGCGCCAGCAGCTCGGGACGGCTTAATGAAAAACTGTTTTTT.